This TCR beta chain appears in the sequencing data of a study of memory CD4+ T cells and cytomegalovirus serostatus. CDR1 and CDR2 from the germline V gene are SQVTM and ANQGSEA. CDR3 length: 12 residues. Trimming shortened V by 3 bases and J by 3 bases, and 7 bases separated the two germline ends. Single viable CD3+CD4+CD8-CD45RO+ cells were sorted as the memory CD4+ T cells. Assay: immunoSEQ multiplex PCR; the TCRdb copy retains only in-frame clones and omits some. Of some 64,000 clones in the sample, roughly four fifths were seen once. This clonotype was obtained from an adult in good health and CMV-seronegative. Sequencing was done on a sample of memory CD4+ T cells from blood. The rearrangement uses TRBV29-1 and TRBJ2-3; D unclear. CDR3 region: CSVEEGTDTQYF. In DNA form, the CDR3 reads TGCAGCGTTGAGGAAGGAACAGATACGCAGTATTTT.